What follows is one T cell receptor beta chain and its context. The data were obtained in a study of blood T cell repertoires in COVID-19. The protocol was immunoSEQ multiplex PCR, while the TCRdb copy is restricted to in-frame clones and leaves out a portion. Of roughly 160,000 clones detected, 87% appear once; the ten largest clones hold roughly 7%. The V end lost 2 bases, the J end lost 1 base, and 9 bases lay between the germline ends. In germline, CDR1 is MDHEN, CDR2 SYDVKM. The CDR3 covers 15 residues. The TCR comes from a woman aged 45 to 65 who had recovered from COVID-19. The sample taken for sequencing was PBMCs or T cells enriched from blood (not recorded which). This chain uses TRBV28 with TRBJ2-1, with D possibly being TRBD1 (6 bases). CDR3 sequence (DNA): TGTGCCAGCAGTTTAGGGACAAATTCCTACAATGAGCAGTTCTTC. Its translation: CASSLGTNSYNEQFF.